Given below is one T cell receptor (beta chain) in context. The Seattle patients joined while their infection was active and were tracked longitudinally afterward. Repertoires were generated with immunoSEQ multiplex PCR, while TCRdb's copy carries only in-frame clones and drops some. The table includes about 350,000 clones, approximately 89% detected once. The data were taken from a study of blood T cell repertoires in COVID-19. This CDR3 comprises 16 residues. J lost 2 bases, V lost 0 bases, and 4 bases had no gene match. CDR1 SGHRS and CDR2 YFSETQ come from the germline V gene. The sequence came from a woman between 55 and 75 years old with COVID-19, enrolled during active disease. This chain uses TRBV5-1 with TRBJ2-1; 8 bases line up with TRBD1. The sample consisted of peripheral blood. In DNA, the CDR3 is TGCGCCAGCAGCTTGGCCCGGACAGGGACCTACAATGAGCAGTTCTTC. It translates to CASSLARTGTYNEQFF.